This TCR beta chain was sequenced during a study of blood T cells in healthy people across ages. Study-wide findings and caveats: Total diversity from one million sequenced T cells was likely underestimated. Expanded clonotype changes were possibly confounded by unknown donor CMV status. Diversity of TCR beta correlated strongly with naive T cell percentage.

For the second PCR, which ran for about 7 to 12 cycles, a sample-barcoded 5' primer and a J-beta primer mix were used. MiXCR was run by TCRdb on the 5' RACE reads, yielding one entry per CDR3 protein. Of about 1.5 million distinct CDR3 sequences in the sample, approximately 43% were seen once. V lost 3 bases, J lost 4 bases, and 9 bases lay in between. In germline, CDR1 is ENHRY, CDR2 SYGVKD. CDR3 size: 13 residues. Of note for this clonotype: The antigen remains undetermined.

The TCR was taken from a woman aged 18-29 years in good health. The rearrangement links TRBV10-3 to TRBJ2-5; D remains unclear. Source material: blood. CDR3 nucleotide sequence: TGTGCCATCAGTGACTTCGGGCGAGAGACCCAGTACTTC. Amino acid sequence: CAISDFGRETQYF.